This note documents a single T cell receptor beta chain sequence. The antigen is unknown. CDR3 length: 15 amino acids. Trimming cost V 1 base and J 0 bases, with 6 bases left between them. Germline CDR1 is SGHVS and CDR2 is FQNEAQ. The sample is drawn from a study of shared clonotypes between healthy human individuals. Study-wide results and limits: Generation of non-shared clonotypes was less probable than generation of clonotypes shared by all four donors.

Naive-designated CD8 cells lacked CD45RO, were positively enriched for CCR7, and omitted terminally differentiated effector memory CD45RA+ cells. Data came from immunoSEQ multiplex PCR; TCRdb stores just in-frame clones and leaves some out. The sample includes around 2.1 million clones, 85% to 95% seen only once; the top ten take approximately 1.7%. Sequenced material: naive CD8+ T cells from PBMCs. The receptor comes from a man in his late teens or twenties in good health. Some clones in this sample may be carry-over from other donors' samples. V usage is TRBV7-8 and J usage is TRBJ1-4; the D is unclear. The CDR3 reads CASSLVRATNEKLFF. CDR3 sequence (DNA): TGTGCCAGCAGCTTAGTGCGAGCAACTAATGAAAAACTGTTTTTT.